The clone carrying this T cell receptor (beta chain) appeared many times. Its target is not known. Samples came from axillary lymph nodes draining the breast cancer. The entry originates in a study of breast tumors, draining lymph nodes, adjacent tissues. The germline V gene encodes CDR1 DFQATT and CDR2 SNEGSKA (reference sequence). The CDR3 spans 11 residues. Trimming pared 3 bases from V and 7 bases from J, leaving 8 bases between. Each CDR3 protein is one row after TCRdb ran MiXCR on the multiplex PCR reads. This table has about 230,000 distinct CDR3 sequences, roughly 32% appearing once. Notes on the study in general: Tumors had less TCR diversity than lymph nodes, more than nontumor tissue. Data fit most tumor T cells coming from lymph node, expanding in tumor. That most tumor T cells come from lymph nodes remained unproven.

This clonotype was sampled from a female donor with breast cancer. Some clones in this sample may be carry-over from other donors' samples. The sequencing input was axillary lymph node tissue. The chain is built from TRBV20-1 and TRBJ2-3; D ambiguous. CDR3 loop: CSASLVNTQYF. The CDR3, as DNA: TGCAGTGCTAGTTTGGTCAATACGCAGTATTTT.